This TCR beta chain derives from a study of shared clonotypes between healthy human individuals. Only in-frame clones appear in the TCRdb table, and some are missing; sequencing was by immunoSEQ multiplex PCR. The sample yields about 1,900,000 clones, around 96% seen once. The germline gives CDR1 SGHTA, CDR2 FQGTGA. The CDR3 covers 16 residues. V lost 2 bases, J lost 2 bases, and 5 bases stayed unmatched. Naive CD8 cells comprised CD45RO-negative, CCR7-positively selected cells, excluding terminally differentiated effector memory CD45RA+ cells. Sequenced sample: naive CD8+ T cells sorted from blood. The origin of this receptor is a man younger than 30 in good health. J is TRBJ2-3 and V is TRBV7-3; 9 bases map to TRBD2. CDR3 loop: CASSLGLAGFTDTQYF. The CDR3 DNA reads TGTGCCAGCAGCTTAGGGCTAGCGGGATTCACAGATACGCAGTATTTT.